This T cell receptor beta chain was documented in a study of cytomegalovirus exposure and HLA in healthy donors. Findings and caveats of the study: TCR beta V- and J-gene trimming, according to a later analysis, was linked to a missense DCLRE1C variant.

On this clone itself: Its antigen is as yet unknown.

The CDR3 is 15 residues long. In germline, CDR1 is MNHEY, CDR2 SVGAGI. Between the trimmed V and J ends, which lost 8 bases and 0 bases, there was a span of 13 bases. The PCR used 60 Vbeta and 13 Jbeta primers. Profiling relied on immunoSEQ multiplex PCR, and the TCRdb table lists in-frame clones only, not all of them. The table records about 110,000 clones, 79% of them present only once. The sample was PBMCs. This clonotype originated in a woman under 30 in good health and CMV-seropositive. V gene TRBV6-5 combines with J gene TRBJ1-4; the D gene is possibly TRBD1 (5 bases). The CDR3 sequence is CASGATTTTNEKLFF. CDR3 nucleotide sequence: TGTGCCAGCGGGGCCACGACAACAACTAATGAAAAACTGTTTTTT.